These T cell receptor beta chains were read from a single sample in a study of T cell repertoires in cytomegalovirus infection. The antigens of these receptors remain unknown. One entry per CDR3 protein results from TCRdb running MiXCR on the reads. The sample holds approximately 730,000 distinct CDR3 sequences, 25% to 35% seen once. Material: cultured CD8+ T cells from PBMCs, obtained from culture after CMV antigen stimulation. The receptors were sampled from a human donor in good health (CMV status not recorded). Some clones in this sample may be carry-over from other donors' samples. Each CDR3 is given with its conserved first and last residue. The D gene is left open where the match is weak. The size field is filled for only some rows; it gives once, few, many or a size class.

TRBJ2-1,NA,NA,TRBV19,CASSIHESSYNEQFF,TGTGCCAGTAGTATCCACGAGAGCTCCTACAATGAGCAGTTCTTC
TRBJ2-5,NA,few,TRBV12-5,CASGSRDIQETQYF,TGTGCTAGTGGTTCCCGGGACATCCAAGAGACCCAGTACTTC
TRBJ2-1,TRBD1,few,TRBV7-2,CASSLNRGINEQFF,TGTGCCAGCAGCTTAAACAGGGGGATCAATGAGCAGTTCTTC
TRBJ2-4,NA,NA,TRBV15,CATSSEWGSNIQYF,TGTGCCACCAGCAGCGAATGGGGCTCAAACATTCAGTACTTC
TRBJ2-1,NA,NA,TRBV10-2,CASSDGAEAFF,TGCGCCAGCAGTGACGGAGCCGAGGCGTTCTTC
TRBJ2-3,NA,NA,TRBV27,CASAGQNTDTQYF,TGTGCCAGTGCGGGACAGAACACAGATACGCAGTATTTT
TRBJ2-7,TRBD2,NA,TRBV2,CASIGPGGRYEQYF,TGTGCCAGCATTGGGCCGGGGGGGCGGTACGAGCAGTACTTC
TRBJ2-2,NA,once,TRBV2,CASRDSRQANTGELFF,TGTGCCAGCAGGGACTCCAGGCAAGCGAACACCGGGGAGCTGTTTTTT
TRBJ1-5,NA,few,TRBV6-2/TRBV6-3,CASSSGVPNQPQHF,TGTGCCAGCAGTTCGGGGGTTCCCAATCAGCCCCAGCATTTT
TRBJ2-2,TRBD2,few,TRBV14,CASSQDLRGGNTGELFF,TGTGCCAGCAGCCAAGATCTGCGCGGGGGGAACACCGGGGAGCTGTTTTTT
TRBJ1-5,NA,NA,TRBV19,CASSMVREFNQPQHF,TGTGCCAGTAGTATGGTCAGGGAGTTCAATCAGCCCCAGCATTTT
TRBJ2-1,TRBD2,NA,TRBV19,CASSNLAGGVRLNLYSYNEQFF,TGTGCCAGTAGTAATTTAGCGGGGGGGGTACGTCTAAATCTGTACTCCTACAATGAGCAGTTCTTC
TRBJ2-2,TRBD1,NA,TRBV6-1,CASSFYPGQANTGELFF,TGTGCCAGCAGTTTCTATCCGGGACAGGCGAACACCGGGGAGCTGTTTTTT
TRBJ1-2,NA,NA,TRBV9,CASSGAGRTSFIYTF,TGTGCCAGCAGCGGCGCAGGGAGAACCTCCTTTATCTACACCTTC
TRBJ1-4,NA,NA,TRBV27,CASSLLGGNEKLFF,TGTGCCAGCAGTTTATTAGGCGGGAATGAAAAACTGTTTTTT
TRBJ1-5,NA,NA,TRBV6-6,CASSYLYDSHSNQPQHF,TGTGCCAGCAGTTACTTATATGACAGTCATAGCAATCAGCCCCAGCATTTT
TRBJ1-2,NA,NA,TRBV10-3,CATQGVEYGYTF,TGTGCCACCCAGGGAGTTGAGTATGGCTACACCTTC
TRBJ2-7,NA,NA,TRBV7-6,CASSLLVGAFYEQYF,TGTGCCAGCAGCTTACTCGTAGGGGCCTTCTACGAGCAGTACTTC
TRBJ2-5,TRBD2,NA,TRBV12-3/TRBV12-4,CASSFSSGSETQYF,TGTGCCAGCAGTTTCTCTAGCGGTTCAGAGACCCAGTACTTC
TRBJ1-5,NA,NA,TRBV24-1,CATKDGGPGNQPQHF,TGTGCCACCAAGGATGGAGGGCCGGGCAATCAGCCCCAGCATTTT